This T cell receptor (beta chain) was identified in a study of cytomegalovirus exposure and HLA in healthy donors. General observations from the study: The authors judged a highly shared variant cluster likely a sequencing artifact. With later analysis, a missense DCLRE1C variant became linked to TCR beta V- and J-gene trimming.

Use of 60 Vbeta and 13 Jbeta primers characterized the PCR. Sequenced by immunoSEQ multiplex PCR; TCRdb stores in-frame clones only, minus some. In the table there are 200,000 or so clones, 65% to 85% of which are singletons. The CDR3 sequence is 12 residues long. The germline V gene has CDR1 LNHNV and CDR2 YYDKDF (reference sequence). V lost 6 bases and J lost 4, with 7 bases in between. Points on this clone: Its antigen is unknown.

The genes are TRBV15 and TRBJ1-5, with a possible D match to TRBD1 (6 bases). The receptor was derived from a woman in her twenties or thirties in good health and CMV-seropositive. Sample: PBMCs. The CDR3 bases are TGTGCCACCAGACAGGGTAATCAGCCCCAGCATTTT. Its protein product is CATRQGNQPQHF.